Given below is one T cell receptor (beta chain) in context. Antigen: not known. This specimen belongs to a study of T cells in Graves' hyperthyroidism and ophthalmopathy. Turning to the study itself: Peripheral blood samples were taken at initial diagnosis, prior to any treatment.

The diagnostic basis comprised clinical symptoms, serum thyroxine and TRAb, thyroid ultrasound and orbital computed tomography. Study-wide points: The model foresaw ophthalmopathy a median about 6.1 months prior to onset.

The source material, RNA transcripts, was used to amplify TCR beta CDR3 regions. HTBI primers drove first-round RT-PCR of the TCR CDR3. TCRdb independently ran MiXCR on the multiplex PCR reads; one entry per CDR3 protein. The repertoire holds about 560,000 distinct CDR3 sequences, over 15% seen once, with approximately 20% in the top ten. CDR1 is MDHEN and CDR2 is SYDVKM in the germline V gene. Trimming removed 6 bases at V and 6 bases at J, with 11 bases between. The CDR3 spans 13 residues. J is TRBJ1-4 and V is TRBV28; D perhaps matches TRBD1 (5 bases). The receptor was derived from a woman aged 18-35 years with Graves' hyperthyroidism. Specimen: blood. Here the CDR3 reads CASREGVDEKLFF. The CDR3 DNA is TGTGCCAGCAGGGAAGGGGTAGATGAAAAACTGTTTTTT.